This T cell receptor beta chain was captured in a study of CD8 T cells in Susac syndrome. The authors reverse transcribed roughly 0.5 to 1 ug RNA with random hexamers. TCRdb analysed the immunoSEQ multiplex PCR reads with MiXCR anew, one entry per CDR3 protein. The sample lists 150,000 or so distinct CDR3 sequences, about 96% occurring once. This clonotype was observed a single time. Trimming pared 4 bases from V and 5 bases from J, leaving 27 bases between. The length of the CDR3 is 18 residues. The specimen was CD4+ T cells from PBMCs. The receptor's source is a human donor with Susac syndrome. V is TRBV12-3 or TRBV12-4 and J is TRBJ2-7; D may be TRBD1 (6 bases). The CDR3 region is CASSSKLQGINAGNEQYF. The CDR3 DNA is TGTGCCAGCAGTTCAAAACTACAGGGAATCAACGCGGGTAACGAGCAGTACTTC.